A single sample is the source of the 29 T cell receptor beta chains below, sequenced in a study of OX40 agonist ivuxolimab in advanced cancers. The assay was immunoSEQ multiplex PCR, and TCRdb's table has in-frame clones only and misses some. The sample records under 80,000 clones, about 89% being singletons. This sample comprised CD4+ or CD8+ T cells sorted from blood, obtained in a trial of the OX40 agonist ivuxolimab. The receptors stem from an adult with an advanced solid tumor such as melanoma, head and neck, liver or kidney cancer.

V usage is TRBV19 and J usage is TRBJ2-5, with D perhaps TRBD2 (6 bases). The end of the DNA fits TRBJ2-7 better, so the J call may be wrong. CDR3 length: 13 amino acids. The V gene's germline CDR1 is LNHDA and CDR2 SQIVND (reference sequence). This CDR3 is CAVGGRGNYEQYF. For the CDR3, the DNA is TGTGCCGTGGGGGGACGGGGGAACTACGAGCAGTACTTC.

The V gene is TRBV29-1, the J gene TRBJ2-3; 7 positions match TRBD1. This CDR3 is built from 13 residues. V dropped 2 bases and J dropped 7; count of bases not matched to a gene: 6. Germline V gives CDR1 SQVTM, CDR2 ANQGSEA. In nucleotides, the CDR3 is TGCAGCGTTGAACCAACAGGGGCAAATACGCAGTATTTT. This codes for CSVEPTGANTQYF.

This clone was counted once. The CDR3 is CASSSRDRGSGELFF. The CDR3 DNA follows: TGCGCCAGCAGCTCCCGGGACAGGGGGTCCGGGGAGCTGTTTTTT. The chain couples TRBV5-1 to TRBJ2-2; 11 nucleotides align to TRBD1. Looked up from germline, CDR1 is SGHRS and CDR2 is YFSETQ. Losses at the gene ends were 3 bases for V and 6 bases for J; bases not matched to a gene: 4. The CDR3 has 15 amino acids.

The V gene is TRBV28, the J gene TRBJ2-3; D ambiguous. CDR1 and CDR2 (germline): MDHEN, SYDVKM. The CDR3 contains 13 residues. V shed 6 bases and J shed 7 bases, with 14 bases lying between them. CDR3 region: CASSPTPGYTQYF. CDR3 sequence (DNA): TGTGCCAGCAGCCCGACTCCTGGGTATACGCAGTATTTT.

The CDR3 DNA follows: TGCGCCAGCAGCTTGAGCCCCGGACAACTGAACACTGAAGCTTTCTTT. Translation gives CASSLSPGQLNTEAFF. The chain uses TRBV5-1 and TRBJ1-1; D might be TRBD1 (5 bases). Deletions cut 1 base from V and 0 bases from J, with 13 bases between. The length of the CDR3 is 16 residues. Germline V gene data show CDR1 as SGHRS and CDR2 as YFSETQ.

The rearrangement uses TRBV18 and TRBJ2-5; the match to TRBD2 covers 7 bases. V gave up 4 bases and J gave up 3 bases; unmatched junction bases: 2. This CDR3 has 13 residues. Germline values: CDR1 KGHSH, CDR2 LQKENI. The DNA of the CDR3 is TGTGCCAGCTCACTTGGGAGGGAAGAGACCCAGTACTTC. The encoded protein is CASSLGREETQYF.

The gene calls are TRBV11-2 and TRBJ2-2; 8 bases match TRBD2. CDR3 length: 16 residues. The trim removed 5 bases at V and 7 bases at J, leaving 12 bases unmatched. Per germline, CDR1 SGHAT and CDR2 FQNNGV. CDR3 region: CASSPLTGGPGGELFF. CDR3 coding DNA: TGTGCCAGCAGCCCCTTGACGGGGGGGCCGGGCGGGGAGCTGTTTTTT.

This clone has only one observation. The chain has TRBV10-3 and TRBJ2-3; D is possibly TRBD2 (6 bases). This CDR3 spans 19 amino acids. The V gene's germline CDR1 is ENHRY and CDR2 SYGVKD. V dropped 0 bases and J dropped 0 bases, with 19 bases sitting between them. CDR3 protein: CAISESKSSGPSSTDTQYF. Here the CDR3 DNA reads TGTGCCATCAGTGAGTCGAAGAGTAGCGGTCCATCTAGCACAGATACGCAGTATTTT.

This clone qualifies as medium-sized. Different DNA sequences within this sample yield the same CDR3. The chain is built from TRBV2 and TRBJ2-3, with 9 bases aligning to TRBD2. With V trimmed by 1 base and J by 5 bases, 4 bases remained unmatched. This CDR3 contains 15 residues. CDR1 SNHLY and CDR2 FYNNEI come from the germline V gene. The CDR3 loop reads CASSEERGAGDTQYF. The CDR3 nucleotides are TGTGCCAGCAGTGAAGAGCGGGGGGCGGGAGATACGCAGTATTTT.

In its sample, this clone was seen a few times. The chain links TRBV25-1 to TRBJ2-3; D is unresolved. CDR3 length: 15 residues. Per the germline V gene, CDR1 is MGHDK and CDR2 is SYGVNS. Trimming took 2 bases from V and 0 from J, leaving 9 bases between them. This chain's CDR3 is CASSEGATSTDTQYF. The CDR3 DNA sequence: TGTGCCAGCAGTGAAGGAGCCACTAGCACAGATACGCAGTATTTT.

This rearrangement joins TRBV18 to TRBJ2-7; no clear D. CDR3 size: 13 residues. Germline V gene sequence: CDR1 KGHSH, CDR2 LQKENI. Trimming took 4 bases from V and 0 from J, leaving 7 bases between them. The CDR3 protein is CASSLGPSYEQYF. The CDR3 DNA follows: TGTGCCAGCTCACTCGGACCCTCCTACGAGCAGTACTTC.

V and J are TRBV18 and TRBJ2-3; D is undetermined. V lost 0 bases and J 6 bases, leaving 7 bases between the germline ends. Germline CDR1 is KGHSH and CDR2 is LQKENI. This CDR3 is 13 amino acids long. Written as DNA, the CDR3 is TGTGCCAGCTCACCACCGTGGGGTGATACGCAGTATTTT. Translating it yields CASSPPWGDTQYF.

The chain has TRBV9 and TRBJ2-7, with a tentative D call TRBD2 (6 bases). Germline V gene sequence: CDR1 SGDLS, CDR2 YYNGEE. The CDR3 covers 14 residues. V was trimmed by 1 base and J by 1 base, leaving 9 bases between them. The CDR3 DNA sequence: TGTGCCAGCAGCGTATCAGGGACTTCCTACGAGCAGTACTTC. Its translation: CASSVSGTSYEQYF.

The rearrangement joins TRBV28 to TRBJ1-1, with 7 bases identical to TRBD1. Per germline, CDR1 MDHEN and CDR2 SYDVKM. The CDR3 covers 15 residues. Trimming removed 4 bases from V and 2 bases from J; junction bases left unmatched: 7. The DNA for the CDR3 is TGTGCCAGCAGTTCCTACGGGACAGTCAACACTGAAGCTTTCTTT. Its protein is CASSSYGTVNTEAFF.

This clone was counted only a few times. The V call is TRBV18, the J call TRBJ1-1; D is undetermined. Germline values: CDR1 KGHSH, CDR2 LQKENI. This CDR3 is built from 14 residues. The V and J ends lost 3 bases and 1 base respectively, with 9 bases between them. CDR3 bases: TGTGCCAGCTCACCGAACGCAAGGAACACTGAAGCTTTCTTT. It encodes CASSPNARNTEAFF. The variable domain in full, with the rest retrieved from reference TRBV18 and TRBJ1-1, is NAGVMQNPRHLVRRRGQEARLRCSPMKGHSHVYWYRQLPEEGLKFMVYLQKENIIDESGMPKERFSAEFPKEGPSILRIQQVVRGDSAAYFCASSPNARNTEAFFGQGTRLTVV.

The J gene is TRBJ1-1, the V gene TRBV7-9, with D hard to call. Germline lookup yields CDR1 SEHNR and CDR2 FQNEAQ (reference sequence). The CDR3 length is 15 residues. V dropped 5 bases and J dropped 4 bases, with 17 bases sitting between them. The CDR3 region is CASSPMGRGGTEAFF. CDR3 DNA sequence: TGTGCCAGCAGCCCCATGGGTCGGGGTGGCACTGAAGCTTTCTTT. The whole variable domain, filled in from reference TRBV7-9 and TRBJ1-1, reads DTGVSQNPRHKITKRGQNVTFRCDPISEHNRLYWYRQTLGQGPEFLTYFQNEAQLEKSRLLSDRFSAERPKGSFSTLEIQRTEQGDSAMYLCASSPMGRGGTEAFFGQGTRLTVV.

This CDR3 reads CASSITPSAGEAVDTQYF. The CDR3 nucleotides read TGTGCCAGTAGTATAACCCCCTCGGCGGGAGAGGCGGTCGATACGCAGTATTTT. The V and J genes are TRBV19 and TRBJ2-3, with 7 positions matching TRBD2. Germline CDR1 reads LNHDA; CDR2 reads SQIVND (reference sequence). Germline trimming cut 2 bases from V and 6 bases from J; bases unmatched to any gene: 17. The CDR3 runs to 18 residues.

The rearrangement links TRBV4-1 to TRBJ1-1, with a possible D match to TRBD1 (5 bases). The length of the CDR3 is 14 residues. Germline loops: CDR1 MGHRA, CDR2 YSYEKL. The V and J ends lost 1 base and 6 bases respectively, with 12 bases between them. CDR3: CASSQAGGYPEAFF. In DNA, the CDR3 is TGCGCCAGCAGCCAAGCGGGGGGGTACCCTGAAGCTTTCTTT.

The chain combines TRBV11-2 with TRBJ1-2; D unresolved. Trimming removed 5 bases from V and 4 bases from J, with 23 bases in between. CDR1 is SGHAT and CDR2 is FQNNGV in the germline V gene. The CDR3 is 17 amino acids. The DNA of the CDR3 is TGTGCCAGCAGCCCTTTTACGGTCGCCCCGAGGGCCTATGGCTACACCTTC. This encodes CASSPFTVAPRAYGYTF.

This chain uses TRBV11-3 with TRBJ1-1; D unresolved. Trimming shortened V by 1 base and J by 0 bases, and 12 bases separated the two germline ends. Germline CDR1 and CDR2: SGHNT and YENEEA. This CDR3 contains 16 residues. The CDR3 sequence: CASSLVSAPMNTEAFF. The CDR3 DNA is TGTGCCAGCAGCTTAGTCTCAGCTCCCATGAACACTGAAGCTTTCTTT.

The chain recombines TRBV5-1 with TRBJ2-7, with 7 bases identical to TRBD1. V gave up 4 bases and J gave up 1 base; unmatched junction bases: 11. This CDR3 is 16 amino acids long. The germline gives CDR1 SGHRS, CDR2 YFSETQ. The CDR3, as DNA: TGCGCCAGCAGCGATTCCCCGGGACAGATATCCTACGAGCAGTACTTC. Translating it yields CASSDSPGQISYEQYF.

V and J are TRBV28 and TRBJ2-3, with 14 nucleotides matching TRBD2. The CDR3 spans 17 residues. From germline, CDR1 is MDHEN and CDR2 SYDVKM. With V trimmed by 6 bases and J by 6 bases, 11 bases remained unmatched. CDR3 nucleotide sequence: TGTGCCAGCAGACGTCAGACTAGCGGGAGGGCCCGGGATACGCAGTATTTT. Protein sequence: CASRRQTSGRARDTQYF.

This clone was observed a single time. J is TRBJ1-3 and V is TRBV30, with D possibly TRBD1 on 5 matching bases. Germline CDR1 is GTSNPN and CDR2 is SVGIG (reference sequence). The V and J ends lost 5 bases and 0 bases respectively, with 14 bases between them. This CDR3 is built from 15 residues. CDR3 in DNA: TGTGCCTGGCACGGGGACGGCCACTCTGGAAACACCATATATTTT. Translating gives CAWHGDGHSGNTIYF.

The V call is TRBV9, the J call TRBJ1-1; TRBD1 might be the D (6 bases). From germline, CDR1 is SGDLS and CDR2 YYNGEE. Trimming stripped 4 bases from V and 6 bases from J, with 13 bases between. This CDR3 has 13 amino acids. CDR3 nucleotide sequence: TGTGCCAGCAGCCCGACAGGTCTCGCTGAAGCTTTCTTT. Translation gives CASSPTGLAEAFF.

The CDR3 DNA is TGTGCCAGTACCAGACAGGGGGCTGCGGGGGCCAACGTCCTGACTTTC. Its protein is CASTRQGAAGANVLTF. V gene TRBV19 combines with J gene TRBJ2-6; 10 bases agree with TRBD1. The CDR3 consists of 16 residues. Germline V CDR1 and CDR2: LNHDA, SQIVND (reference sequence). The ends lost 7 bases at V and 4 bases at J; junction bases unmatched: 7.

Here the CDR3 DNA reads TGTGCCAGCACAACGGCAGGGTACACTGAAGCTTTCTTT. It codes for CASTTAGYTEAFF. The rearrangement links TRBV28 to TRBJ1-1; a weak D match, TRBD1 (5 bases). The CDR3 consists of 13 residues. Germline CDR1 and CDR2: MDHEN and SYDVKM. Trimming pared 7 bases from V and 3 bases from J, leaving 12 bases between.

The chain combines TRBV14 with TRBJ1-1, with D unclear. The germline V and J ends were trimmed by 2 bases and 0 bases, with 7 bases remaining between them. Per germline, CDR1 SGHDN and CDR2 FVKESK. The CDR3 has 14 residues. The CDR3 is CASSQPGMNTEAFF. The CDR3 bases are TGTGCCAGCAGCCAACCCGGTATGAACACTGAAGCTTTCTTT.

This rearrangement joins TRBV4-3 to TRBJ2-5, with TRBD2 matching over 7 bases. The CDR3 is 15 residues long. V lost 0 bases and J lost 5; bases outside the gene matches: 6. Germline assignment: CDR1 LGHNA and CDR2 YSLEER. In DNA form, the CDR3 reads TGCGCCAGCAGCCAAGACTCGGGGGGAGGGGAGACCCAGTACTTC. Its protein product is CASSQDSGGGETQYF.

The chain employs TRBV7-6 and TRBJ2-5; D possibly matches TRBD1 or TRBD2 (6 bases each). The V and J ends lost 4 bases and 4 bases respectively, with 16 bases between them. CDR1 is SGHVS, CDR2 FNYEAQ, per germline. This CDR3 is 15 amino acids long. CDR3 bases: TGTGCCAGCAGCTCGGGGGCCCTGAACGGAGAGACCCAGTACTTC. It translates to CASSSGALNGETQYF.